Below are 7 T cell receptor beta chains sequenced from a single sample in a study of T-cell reconstitution after alpha-beta-depleted transplantation in children. Preparation of the TCRbeta library used unique molecular identifiers. TCRdb passed the PCR reads through MiXCR, listing each CDR3 protein once. The top ten hold roughly 27% of the sample, which has about 980,000 distinct CDR3 sequences, 25% to 35% seen once. Material: PBMCs, mostly from graft donor cells, obtained 360 days after TCRalphabeta/CD19-depleted stem cell transplant. The receptors here all came from a boy under three years old who had a stem cell transplant for SCID, so the T cells may come from the graft donor.

This clonotype was seen a few times. The genes are TRBV4-1 and TRBJ2-7; D remains unclear. Looked up from germline, CDR1 is MGHRA and CDR2 is YSYEKL. V was pared by 0 bases and J by 6 bases, with 9 bases between. CDR3 length equals 13 residues. Written as DNA, the CDR3 is TGCGCCAGCAGCCAAGAATTGTCCGGCGAGCAGTACTTC. This encodes CASSQELSGEQYF.

This clonotype has only a few counts. The chain has TRBV29-1 and TRBJ2-1; no clear D. The germline gives CDR1 SQVTM, CDR2 ANQGSEA. Trimming stripped 4 bases from V and 5 bases from J, with 12 bases between. CDR3 length equals 13 residues. CDR3 in amino acids: CSVATALNNEQFF. The CDR3 region has the DNA TGCAGCGTTGCGACCGCTCTAAACAATGAGCAGTTCTTC.

This clonotype was seen a few times. The rearrangement links TRBV7-2 to TRBJ2-7; D is unclear. CDR3 length: 15 amino acids. V was cut by 7 bases and J by 2 bases, with 18 bases left in between. CDR1 SGHTA and CDR2 FQGNSA come from the germline V gene. Written as DNA, the CDR3 is TGTGCCAGCACCCTCTCCCATACTACGCCCTACGAGCAGTACTTC. It codes for CASTLSHTTPYEQYF.

The V gene is TRBV15, the J gene TRBJ2-2; the D is unclear. The germline gives CDR1 LNHNV, CDR2 YYDKDF (reference sequence). Trimming took 5 bases from V and 0 from J, leaving 13 bases between them. The CDR3 covers 16 residues. The CDR3 bases are TGTGCCACCAGCGCCCTGCGGTTCGCGAACACCGGGGAGCTGTTTTTT. Encoded protein: CATSALRFANTGELFF.

This clonotype was picked up a small number of times. The rearrangement joins TRBV5-1 to TRBJ2-2; D tentatively fits TRBD1 or TRBD2 (5 bases each). The ends were cut back, 4 bases at V and 5 bases at J, with 21 bases in the middle. This CDR3 has 17 amino acids. CDR1 SGHRS and CDR2 YFSETQ come from the germline V gene. CDR3 sequence (DNA): TGCGCCAGCAGCGAGGTGGGGACCCCCCAAGGGACCGGGGAGCTGTTTTTT. It translates to CASSEVGTPQGTGELFF.

The V gene is TRBV27, the J gene TRBJ2-2; 8 nucleotides match TRBD1. V trimming: 0 bases; J trimming: 8 bases; junction bases outside the gene matches: 8. The germline V gene encodes CDR1 MNHEY and CDR2 SMNVEV (reference sequence). The length of the CDR3 is 16 residues. In DNA, the CDR3 is TGTGCCAGCAGTTTATCGTTAGTCAGGGGGCTTGGGGAGCTGTTTTTT. It codes for CASSLSLVRGLGELFF.

Many counts were recorded for this clonotype. The chain combines TRBV20-1 with TRBJ2-7; D might be TRBD1 or TRBD2, each matching 6 bases. Looked up from germline, CDR1 is DFQATT and CDR2 is SNEGSKA (reference sequence). The CDR3 totals 15 residues. Trimming removed 7 bases from V and 3 bases from J, with 22 bases in between. The CDR3 DNA reads TGCAGTGTTCACCGGCTGGGGGGACAACTCTACGAGCAGTACTTC. Amino acid sequence: CSVHRLGGQLYEQYF.